This paragraph covers one T cell receptor (beta chain) sequence. Its antigen specificity is not known. Within one base of it there is no much larger clone, and no base qualities were kept. There are 15 amino acids in the CDR3, from cysteine to phenylalanine inclusive. This entry keeps only the CDR3 DNA: 45 bases, framed from base 1. CDR1 and CDR2, per the germline V gene, are MDHEN and SYDVKM. Trimming takes 6 bases off V and 1 base off J; junction bases not matched to a gene: 7. The entry originates in a study of PD-L1 blockade in urothelial cancer (dated by TCRdb to the late 2010s). With regard to the full study: Therapy was started in the mid-2010s for all patients, and atezolizumab 1,200 mg was administered intravenously every 3 weeks. About 90% of the roughly 29 patients were males with bladder-origin urothelial cancer, and about 60% of the roughly 29 reported a prior smoking history. Patients had an ECOG performance status of 0 or 1 and had received between 0 and 3 prior chemotherapy regimens. Blood samples were analyzed 3 weeks after the start of treatment (second dose) and 6 weeks after the start of treatment. Blood samples yielded a median of 141,255 T cells and more than 75,000 unique TCRs, with median clonality around 0.083. An exploratory multi-omic analysis was conducted of the somatic, immune and clinical correlates of response to PD-L1 blockade with atezolizumab in urothelial cancer. Pretreatment tumor samples, along with matched peripheral blood collected serially before and after atezolizumab treatment, underwent TCR sequencing. Durable clinical benefit meant progression-free survival longer than 6 months, and TCR features were also tested against progression-free and overall survival. In the same patients, whole exome sequencing and RNA sequencing of pretreatment tumors were performed in addition to TCR sequencing. Under ten patients achieved durable clinical benefit and 20 did not. Pretreatment blood TCR-seq was available for twenty-nine patients, at least one posttreatment blood collection was obtained for approximately 25 patients, and tumor TCR-seq was available for approximately 25 patients.

The investigation overall reported the following: Improved progression-free and overall survival was associated with having pretreatment peripheral blood TCR clonality below the median. Greater expansion of tumor-associated TCR clones in peripheral blood 3 weeks after the start of treatment was observed in patients with durable benefit (n of about 20, p = 0.022). Small sample size (n of about 29) and many exploratory analyses mean the results are intended to be hypothesis-generating.

What the time point label conveys for this sample: pretreatment peripheral blood. The cohort included 29 patients with locally advanced or metastatic urothelial carcinoma who were treated at Memorial Sloan Kettering on a trial protocol. Peripheral blood mononuclear cells were collected from each patient pretreatment and during treatment, giving between 1 and 8 total time points per patient. The Qiagen DNeasy Blood extraction kit was used to purify genomic DNA from total PBMCs and tumor samples. PBMCs were collected pretreatment and during treatment, and were isolated and stored as previously described. To estimate absolute template abundance from read counts, synthetic TCR analog templates were spiked into each PCR. TCRbeta CDR3 regions were amplified from genomic DNA with bias-controlled V and J gene primers using the immunoSEQ assay. Sequencing of rearranged TCRbeta segments was performed at approximately 20X coverage. In the source study's methods: Sequencing errors were corrected by clustering, and CDR3s were annotated against IMGT so that V, D and J genes could be assigned. Only productive TCRbeta rearrangements were used in downstream analyses, excluding out-of-frame or stop-codon sequences. Clonality was computed as one minus Shannon entropy normalized by the log of the number of unique productive sequences. Clones differing between time points or between blood and tumor were identified by Fisher's exact test with Benjamini-Hochberg correction at adjusted p below 0.01. TCRdb re-hosts the immuneACCESS table, in-frame sequences only. Its copies lack some clones; in the studies checked, an unresolved V gene accounts for under half of them, and the cause for the rest is not known. V and J calls and clone size are copied from that table; D and trimming were computed from the DNA. The table for this sample lists 40,000 to 60,000 clones; around 80% of them were counted only once. 3% to 4% of the sample goes to the ten largest clones.

The sequence was collected from a man aged 70-80 years with urothelial cancer. This specimen consisted of PBMCs, obtained around atezolizumab (anti-PD-L1) treatment. The V and J segments used are TRBV28 and TRBJ1-1; TRBD1 agrees with 8 junctional bases. Here is the DNA: TGTGCCAGCAGCTCTCAGGGGGCAGGGAACACTGAAGCTTTCTTT. Translated, this is CASSSQGAGNTEAFF.